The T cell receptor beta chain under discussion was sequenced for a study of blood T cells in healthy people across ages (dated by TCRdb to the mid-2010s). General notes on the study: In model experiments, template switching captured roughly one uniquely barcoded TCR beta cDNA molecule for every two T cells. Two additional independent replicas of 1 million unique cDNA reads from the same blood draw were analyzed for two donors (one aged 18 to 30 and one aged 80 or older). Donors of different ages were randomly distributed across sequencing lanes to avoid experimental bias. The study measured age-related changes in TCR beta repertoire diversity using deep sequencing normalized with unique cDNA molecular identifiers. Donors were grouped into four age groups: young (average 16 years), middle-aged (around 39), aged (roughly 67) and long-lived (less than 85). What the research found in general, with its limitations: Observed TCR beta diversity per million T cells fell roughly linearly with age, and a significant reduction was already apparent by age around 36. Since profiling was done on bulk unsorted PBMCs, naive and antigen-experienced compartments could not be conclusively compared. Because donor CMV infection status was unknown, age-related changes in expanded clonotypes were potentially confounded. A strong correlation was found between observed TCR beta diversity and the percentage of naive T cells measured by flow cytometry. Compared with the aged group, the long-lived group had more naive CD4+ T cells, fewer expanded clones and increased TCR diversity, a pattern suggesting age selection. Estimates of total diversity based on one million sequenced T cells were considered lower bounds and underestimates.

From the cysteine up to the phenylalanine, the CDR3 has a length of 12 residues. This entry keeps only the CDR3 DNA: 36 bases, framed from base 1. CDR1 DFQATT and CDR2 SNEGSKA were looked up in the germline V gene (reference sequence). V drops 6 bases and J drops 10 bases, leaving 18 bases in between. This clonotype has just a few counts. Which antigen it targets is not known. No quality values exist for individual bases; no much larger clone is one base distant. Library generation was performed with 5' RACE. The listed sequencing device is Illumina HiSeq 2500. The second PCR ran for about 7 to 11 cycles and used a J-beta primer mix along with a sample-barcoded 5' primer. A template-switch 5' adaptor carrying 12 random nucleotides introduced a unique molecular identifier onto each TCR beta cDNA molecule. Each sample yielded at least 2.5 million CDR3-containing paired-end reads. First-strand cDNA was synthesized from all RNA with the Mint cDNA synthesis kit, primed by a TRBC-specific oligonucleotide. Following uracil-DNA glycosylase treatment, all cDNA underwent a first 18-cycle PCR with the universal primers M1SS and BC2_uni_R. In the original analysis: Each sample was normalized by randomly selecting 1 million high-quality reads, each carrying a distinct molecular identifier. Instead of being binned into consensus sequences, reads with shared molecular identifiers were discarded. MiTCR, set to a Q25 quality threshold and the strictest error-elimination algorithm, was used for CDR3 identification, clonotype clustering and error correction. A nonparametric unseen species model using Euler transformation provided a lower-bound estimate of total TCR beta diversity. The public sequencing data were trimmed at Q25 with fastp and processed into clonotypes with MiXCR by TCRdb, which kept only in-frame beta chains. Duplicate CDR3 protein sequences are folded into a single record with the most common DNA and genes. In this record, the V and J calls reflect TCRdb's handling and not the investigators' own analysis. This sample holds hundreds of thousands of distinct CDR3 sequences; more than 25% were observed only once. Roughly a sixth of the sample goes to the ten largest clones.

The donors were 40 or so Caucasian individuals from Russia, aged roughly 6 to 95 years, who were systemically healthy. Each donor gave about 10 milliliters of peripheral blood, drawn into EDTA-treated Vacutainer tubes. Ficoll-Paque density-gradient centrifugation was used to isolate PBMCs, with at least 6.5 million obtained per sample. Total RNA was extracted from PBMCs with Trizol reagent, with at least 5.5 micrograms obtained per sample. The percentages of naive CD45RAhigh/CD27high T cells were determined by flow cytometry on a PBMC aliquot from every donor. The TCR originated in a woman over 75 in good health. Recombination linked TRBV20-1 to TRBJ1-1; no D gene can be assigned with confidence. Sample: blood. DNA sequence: TGCAGTGCAAAAGAAGGACTTGTCAGAGCTTTCTTT. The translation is CSAKEGLVRAFF.